These T cell receptor beta chains were read from a single sample in a study of blood T cells in healthy people across ages. MiXCR was run by TCRdb on the 5' RACE reads, yielding one entry per CDR3 protein. The table records approximately 800,000 distinct CDR3 sequences, around two thirds of them present only once. The specimen was blood. These receptors all stem from a young man in good health. Both conserved end residues are part of each CDR3. D genes are given only for firm matches. For some rows the clone size is stated as once, few or many, or as a class when expanded; others skip it.

J gene: TRBJ2-5
D gene: .
V gene: TRBV7-2
clone size: few
CDR3 DNA: TGTGCCAGCAGCCCGTCTACAGGGTCCCAAGAGACCCAGTACTTC
CDR3 protein: CASSPSTGSQETQYF

J gene: TRBJ2-7
D gene: TRBD2
V gene: TRBV12-3/TRBV12-4
clone size: .
CDR3 DNA: TGTGCCAGCAGTTTATCGGCTAGCGGGGCGCCTACCCAGTACTTC
CDR3 protein: CASSLSASGAPTQYF

J gene: TRBJ1-5
D gene: .
V gene: TRBV7-2
clone size: .
CDR3 DNA: TGTGCCAGCAGCTCGCAGGGTAGCAATCAGCCCCAGCATTTT
CDR3 protein: CASSSQGSNQPQHF

J gene: TRBJ2-1
D gene: TRBD2
V gene: TRBV29-1
clone size: .
CDR3 DNA: TGCAGCGTTGCTGGACCAGCGGGGGGGAACAATGAGCAGTTCTTC
CDR3 protein: CSVAGPAGGNNEQFF

J gene: TRBJ2-5
D gene: .
V gene: TRBV28
clone size: .
CDR3 DNA: TGTGCCAGCGGTTCACAGAAAGTGGACCAAGAGACCCAGTACTTC
CDR3 protein: CASGSQKVDQETQYF

J gene: TRBJ2-1
D gene: .
V gene: TRBV15
clone size: few
CDR3 DNA: TGTGCCACCAGCAGACATGACCGGGGATCCTACAATGAGCAGTTCTTC
CDR3 protein: CATSRHDRGSYNEQFF

J gene: TRBJ2-3
D gene: TRBD1
V gene: TRBV6-1
clone size: few
CDR3 DNA: TGTGCCAGCAGAGCCGGGACAGAGACAGATACGCAGTATTTT
CDR3 protein: CASRAGTETDTQYF

J gene: TRBJ1-1
D gene: TRBD1
V gene: TRBV10-3
clone size: many
CDR3 DNA: TGTGCCATCGGACAGGGGGGAAACACTGAAGCTTTCTTT
CDR3 protein: CAIGQGGNTEAFF

J gene: TRBJ1-6
D gene: .
V gene: TRBV25-1
clone size: .
CDR3 DNA: TGTGCCAGCAGTGAATCCAGAGGGTATAATTCACCCCTCCACTTT
CDR3 protein: CASSESRGYNSPLHF

J gene: TRBJ1-1
D gene: .
V gene: TRBV3-1
clone size: .
CDR3 DNA: TGTGCCAGCAGCCTTAATTCGGGGCCCGGGACTGAAGCTTTCTTT
CDR3 protein: CASSLNSGPGTEAFF

J gene: TRBJ2-2
D gene: TRBD1
V gene: TRBV4-1
clone size: .
CDR3 DNA: TGCGCCAGCAGCCAAGAAAGGACAGGGTGGACCGGGGAGCTGTTTTTT
CDR3 protein: CASSQERTGWTGELFF

J gene: TRBJ2-7
D gene: .
V gene: TRBV20-1
clone size: once
CDR3 DNA: TGCAGTGCTAGAGATCTGCGGCTAGCCTACGAGCAGTACTTC
CDR3 protein: CSARDLRLAYEQYF

J gene: TRBJ2-7
D gene: .
V gene: TRBV29-1
clone size: few
CDR3 DNA: TGCAGCGTTGAAGATCGACAGGACTCCTACGAGCAGTACTTC
CDR3 protein: CSVEDRQDSYEQYF

J gene: TRBJ2-3
D gene: TRBD2
V gene: TRBV9
clone size: .
CDR3 DNA: TGTGCCAGCAGCCTTCCAGCGGGGGGCTCCCACACAGATACGCAGTATTTT
CDR3 protein: CASSLPAGGSHTDTQYF

J gene: TRBJ1-5
D gene: .
V gene: TRBV7-2
clone size: .
CDR3 DNA: TGTGCCAGCAGCTTCGTGCATGTTCGGTCTAGCAATCAGCCCCAGCATTTT
CDR3 protein: CASSFVHVRSSNQPQHF

J gene: TRBJ1-5
D gene: .
V gene: TRBV10-3
clone size: .
CDR3 DNA: TGTGCCATCAGTGAACATTATAGCAATCAGCCCCAGCATTTT
CDR3 protein: CAISEHYSNQPQHF

J gene: TRBJ1-2
D gene: .
V gene: TRBV5-1
clone size: few
CDR3 DNA: TGCGCCAGCAGCCCTGGGGGCTCCAGGAACTATGGCTACACCTTC
CDR3 protein: CASSPGGSRNYGYTF

J gene: TRBJ1-5
D gene: TRBD1
V gene: TRBV6-1
clone size: .
CDR3 DNA: TGTGCCAGCAGTGACCTGGACAGGGGAAGAAATCAGCCCCAGCATTTT
CDR3 protein: CASSDLDRGRNQPQHF

J gene: TRBJ2-7
D gene: .
V gene: TRBV28
clone size: few
CDR3 DNA: TGTGCCAGCAGTTTGGGGCCTGTTCCCTACGAGCAGTACTTC
CDR3 protein: CASSLGPVPYEQYF

J gene: TRBJ2-5
D gene: .
V gene: TRBV29-1
clone size: .
CDR3 DNA: TGCAGCGTTGCCCCCCTTGGCCAGGTTTCCCAAGAGACCCAGTACTTC
CDR3 protein: CSVAPLGQVSQETQYF

J gene: TRBJ2-1
D gene: .
V gene: TRBV7-8
clone size: .
CDR3 DNA: TGTGCCAGCAGCCTCCAAAGCAGGGGCCTCGAACCGTACAATGAGCAGTTCTTC
CDR3 protein: CASSLQSRGLEPYNEQFF

J gene: TRBJ2-3
D gene: .
V gene: TRBV11-2
clone size: few
CDR3 DNA: TGTGCCAGCAGCGCGACGGGGAGGCCAGATACGCAGTATTTT
CDR3 protein: CASSATGRPDTQYF

J gene: TRBJ1-2
D gene: .
V gene: TRBV24-1
clone size: few
CDR3 DNA: TGTGCCACCAGTGATTCCGTAATCAACTATGGCTACACCTTC
CDR3 protein: CATSDSVINYGYTF

J gene: TRBJ1-2
D gene: .
V gene: TRBV12-3/TRBV12-4
clone size: few
CDR3 DNA: TGTGCCAGCAGTTTTTTCGGGGCTACCTATGGCTACACCTTC
CDR3 protein: CASSFFGATYGYTF

J gene: TRBJ1-2
D gene: .
V gene: TRBV5-6
clone size: .
CDR3 DNA: TGTGCCAGCAGCCCGACGCCCTTTGGGAGCTACACCTTC
CDR3 protein: CASSPTPFGSYTF

J gene: TRBJ1-5
D gene: .
V gene: TRBV12-3/TRBV12-4
clone size: .
CDR3 DNA: TGTGCCAGCAGTTTGGGGGACACCGTTAGTCAGCCCCAGCATTTT
CDR3 protein: CASSLGDTVSQPQHF

J gene: TRBJ2-7
D gene: TRBD1
V gene: TRBV6-1
clone size: .
CDR3 DNA: TGTGCCAGCAGCTCCGGGACAGGTATAGGCTGGGACCCCTACGAGCAGTACTTC
CDR3 protein: CASSSGTGIGWDPYEQYF

J gene: TRBJ2-5
D gene: .
V gene: TRBV9
clone size: .
CDR3 DNA: TGTGCCAGCAGCGTAGATGGACTCGGAGGCGAGACCCAGTACTTC
CDR3 protein: CASSVDGLGGETQYF

J gene: TRBJ2-5
D gene: .
V gene: TRBV20-1
clone size: .
CDR3 DNA: TGCAGTGCTAACTACAGGGAAGAGACCCAGTACTTC
CDR3 protein: CSANYREETQYF

J gene: TRBJ1-2
D gene: .
V gene: TRBV12-3/TRBV12-4
clone size: .
CDR3 DNA: TGTGCCAGTAAAAGCCTGGTGAAAGGCGGCTACACCTTC
CDR3 protein: CASKSLVKGGYTF

J gene: TRBJ2-5
D gene: .
V gene: TRBV20-1
clone size: .
CDR3 DNA: TGCAGTGCTTTTTCGACTTTAGAAGAGGAGGGGTGGAGGGAGACCCAGTACTTC
CDR3 protein: CSAFSTLEEEGWRETQYF

J gene: TRBJ2-7
D gene: TRBD2
V gene: TRBV11-2
clone size: .
CDR3 DNA: TGTGCCAGCAGCTTACTAGCGGGGGGAGCTCCCGAGCAGTACTTC
CDR3 protein: CASSLLAGGAPEQYF

J gene: TRBJ2-7
D gene: TRBD1
V gene: TRBV15
clone size: .
CDR3 DNA: TGTGCCACCAGCAGAGATTGGGGACAGGTCTACGAGCAGTACTTC
CDR3 protein: CATSRDWGQVYEQYF

J gene: TRBJ2-7
D gene: .
V gene: TRBV2
clone size: few
CDR3 DNA: TGTGCCAGCAGCTTAAAAAGAGGGCCCTACGAGCAGTACTTC
CDR3 protein: CASSLKRGPYEQYF

J gene: TRBJ2-5
D gene: TRBD2
V gene: TRBV24-1
clone size: once
CDR3 DNA: TGTGCCACCAGTGACCGTGGACTAGCGGCAAAAGAGACCCAGTACTTC
CDR3 protein: CATSDRGLAAKETQYF

J gene: TRBJ2-6
D gene: TRBD2
V gene: TRBV2
clone size: once
CDR3 DNA: TGTGCCAGCATTCGGACTAGCTTCTCTGGGGCCAACGTCCTGACTTTC
CDR3 protein: CASIRTSFSGANVLTF

J gene: TRBJ1-2
D gene: .
V gene: TRBV10-3
clone size: .
CDR3 DNA: TGTGCCATCAGTGAGTCCCCAGGGGAATCGGGAGGCTACACCTTC
CDR3 protein: CAISESPGESGGYTF

J gene: TRBJ2-5
D gene: TRBD1
V gene: TRBV10-3
clone size: .
CDR3 DNA: TGTGCCATCAGCCCTGAGGGTGGAAGGGACAGTCAAGAGACCCAGTACTTC
CDR3 protein: CAISPEGGRDSQETQYF

J gene: TRBJ2-1
D gene: TRBD1
V gene: TRBV29-1
clone size: few
CDR3 DNA: TGCAGCGCTAGCCGGGGGACAGGGACCTACAATGAGCAGTTCTTC
CDR3 protein: CSASRGTGTYNEQFF

J gene: TRBJ2-3
D gene: .
V gene: TRBV7-2
clone size: few
CDR3 DNA: TGTGCCAGCAGCCTAGTCGGTCAAGCGATCGGGGATACGCAGTATTTT
CDR3 protein: CASSLVGQAIGDTQYF

J gene: TRBJ2-7
D gene: TRBD2
V gene: TRBV20-1
clone size: .
CDR3 DNA: TGCAGTGCTAGAAGCCTAGCGGGAGGTCACGAGCAGTACTTC
CDR3 protein: CSARSLAGGHEQYF

J gene: TRBJ2-7
D gene: .
V gene: TRBV20-1
clone size: .
CDR3 DNA: TGCAGTGCTAGAGAGGGTGGCGGGGAAGTTGACGAGCAGTACTTC
CDR3 protein: CSAREGGGEVDEQYF

J gene: TRBJ1-1
D gene: .
V gene: TRBV29-1
clone size: .
CDR3 DNA: TGCAGCGTTGTAAGGCAGGGTGAAGCTTTCTTT
CDR3 protein: CSVVRQGEAFF

J gene: TRBJ2-7
D gene: .
V gene: TRBV10-3
clone size: .
CDR3 DNA: TGTGCCATCAGTGAGAAAAGGGACTACGAGCAGTACTTC
CDR3 protein: CAISEKRDYEQYF

J gene: TRBJ2-3
D gene: .
V gene: TRBV2
clone size: .
CDR3 DNA: TGTGCCAGCAGTGCTAGCGCTTTCACAGATACGCAGTATTTT
CDR3 protein: CASSASAFTDTQYF

J gene: TRBJ1-1
D gene: .
V gene: TRBV12-3/TRBV12-4
clone size: .
CDR3 DNA: TGTGCCAGCAGGCCGGGGGACGGGCGGAGAGCTTTCTTT
CDR3 protein: CASRPGDGRRAFF

J gene: TRBJ2-7
D gene: .
V gene: TRBV4-2
clone size: .
CDR3 DNA: TGTGCCAGCAGCCAAGTCGGGGAGATCCCCTACGAGCAGTACTTC
CDR3 protein: CASSQVGEIPYEQYF

J gene: TRBJ2-1
D gene: TRBD2
V gene: TRBV9
clone size: .
CDR3 DNA: TGTGCCAGCAGCGTAGCTGAACGGGGACTAGCGGACAATGAGCAGTTCTTC
CDR3 protein: CASSVAERGLADNEQFF

J gene: TRBJ2-1
D gene: TRBD2
V gene: TRBV20-1
clone size: .
CDR3 DNA: TGCAGTGCTAGAGATCCCAAGCGGGGAGGCGATGAGCAGTTCTTC
CDR3 protein: CSARDPKRGGDEQFF

J gene: TRBJ2-3
D gene: .
V gene: TRBV6-6
clone size: few
CDR3 DNA: TGTGCCAGCACCTACGTGAGGGGGGATGATACGCAGTATTTT
CDR3 protein: CASTYVRGDDTQYF

J gene: TRBJ2-1
D gene: .
V gene: TRBV20-1
clone size: .
CDR3 DNA: TGCAGTGCTAGAGCCAGGGGATCCTACAATGAGCAGTTCTTC
CDR3 protein: CSARARGSYNEQFF

J gene: TRBJ2-5
D gene: TRBD2
V gene: TRBV2
clone size: few
CDR3 DNA: TGTGCCAGCAGTGCAGCCCCGGCGGGGGAGCAGTACTTC
CDR3 protein: CASSAAPAGEQYF

J gene: TRBJ1-6
D gene: .
V gene: TRBV18
clone size: .
CDR3 DNA: TGTGCCAGCTCACCAGGAAGCCCGCGTAATTCACCCCTCCACTTT
CDR3 protein: CASSPGSPRNSPLHF